The rows below give T cell receptor beta chains drawn from one sample of a study of T cell responses to AZD1222 COVID-19 vaccine. The method was immunoSEQ multiplex PCR; TCRdb's version includes in-frame clones alone and lacks a portion of them. The sample carries 140,000 or so clones, over 75% recorded once. Sequences were derived from peripheral blood, sampled 28 days after the second dose of the MenACWY control vaccine. All receptors come from an adult who received the MenACWY meningococcal vaccine as a control. CDR3s include the opening cysteine and the closing phenylalanine or tryptophan. D genes are given only for firm matches. Not every row has a clone size; where given, it reads once, few, many or a size class.

clone size: .; V gene: TRBV5-1; D gene: .; J gene: TRBJ1-1; CDR3 protein: CASSEQGNTEAFF; CDR3 DNA: TGCGCCAGCAGCGAACAGGGGAACACTGAAGCTTTCTTT
clone size: .; V gene: TRBV24-1; D gene: .; J gene: TRBJ2-6; CDR3 protein: CATSTGGERGANVLTF; CDR3 DNA: TGTGCCACCTCCACAGGCGGGGAAAGAGGGGCCAACGTCCTGACTTTC
clone size: .; V gene: TRBV6-5; D gene: .; J gene: TRBJ1-1; CDR3 protein: CASSFTGQNTEAFF; CDR3 DNA: TGTGCCAGCAGTTTTACGGGACAGAACACTGAAGCTTTCTTT
clone size: .; V gene: TRBV5-1; D gene: TRBD1; J gene: TRBJ1-1; CDR3 protein: CASSLAGGNTEAFF; CDR3 DNA: TGCGCCAGCAGCCTCGCAGGGGGCAACACTGAAGCTTTCTTT
clone size: .; V gene: TRBV19; D gene: .; J gene: TRBJ1-5; CDR3 protein: CASSLRQVSGPQHF; CDR3 DNA: TGTGCCAGTAGCCTACGACAGGTCTCTGGGCCCCAGCATTTT
clone size: .; V gene: TRBV6-5; D gene: .; J gene: TRBJ1-2; CDR3 protein: CASSKTDFLVYGYTF; CDR3 DNA: TGTGCCAGCTCGAAGACGGATTTTCTGGTCTATGGCTACACCTTC
clone size: .; V gene: TRBV15; D gene: .; J gene: TRBJ1-4; CDR3 protein: CATSREGLAGGEKLFF; CDR3 DNA: TGTGCCACCAGCAGAGAAGGACTCGCCGGGGGTGAAAAACTGTTTTTT
clone size: .; V gene: TRBV18; D gene: .; J gene: TRBJ1-6; CDR3 protein: CASSPGLGYNSPLHF; CDR3 DNA: TGTGCCAGCTCACCAGGGTTGGGATATAATTCACCCCTCCACTTT
clone size: .; V gene: TRBV4-2; D gene: .; J gene: TRBJ1-2; CDR3 protein: CASSQEGVRGNGYTF; CDR3 DNA: TGTGCCAGCAGCCAAGAGGGGGTAAGGGGTAATGGCTACACCTTC
clone size: .; V gene: TRBV29-1; D gene: .; J gene: TRBJ2-2; CDR3 protein: CSVRPGNTGELFF; CDR3 DNA: TGCAGCGTTCGGCCAGGGAACACCGGGGAGCTGTTTTTT
clone size: .; V gene: TRBV4-2; D gene: TRBD1; J gene: TRBJ1-4; CDR3 protein: CASSQEGQGAARLFF; CDR3 DNA: TGTGCCAGCAGCCAAGAAGGGCAGGGGGCTGCCCGGTTGTTTTTT
clone size: .; V gene: TRBV7-9; D gene: .; J gene: TRBJ1-1; CDR3 protein: CASSLVRDTEAFF; CDR3 DNA: TGTGCCAGCAGCTTAGTAAGGGACACTGAAGCTTTCTTT
clone size: .; V gene: TRBV19; D gene: TRBD1; J gene: TRBJ2-1; CDR3 protein: CASTPDRGSEQFF; CDR3 DNA: TGTGCCAGTACCCCAGACAGGGGTAGTGAGCAGTTCTTC
clone size: .; V gene: TRBV11-2; D gene: .; J gene: TRBJ2-1; CDR3 protein: CASSLRRTGNAYNEQFF; CDR3 DNA: TGTGCCAGCAGCTTAAGGCGCACCGGGAATGCGTACAATGAGCAGTTCTTC
clone size: .; V gene: TRBV7-6; D gene: TRBD2; J gene: TRBJ2-7; CDR3 protein: CASSPQGAGIPYEQYF; CDR3 DNA: TGTGCCAGCAGCCCTCAGGGAGCGGGAATACCCTACGAGCAGTACTTC
clone size: .; V gene: TRBV4-3; D gene: .; J gene: TRBJ1-4; CDR3 protein: CASSQGGRRNEKLFF; CDR3 DNA: TGCGCCAGCAGCCAAGGGGGCAGGAGGAATGAAAAACTGTTTTTT
clone size: .; V gene: TRBV24-1; D gene: .; J gene: TRBJ2-7; CDR3 protein: CATSDPITYEQYF; CDR3 DNA: TGTGCCACCAGTGATCCTATCACCTACGAGCAGTACTTC
clone size: .; V gene: TRBV29-1; D gene: TRBD1; J gene: TRBJ2-7; CDR3 protein: CSVVGVGQLGTGGSSYEQYF; CDR3 DNA: TGCAGCGTTGTTGGGGTTGGTCAACTTGGCACAGGGGGGAGCTCCTACGAGCAGTACTTC
clone size: .; V gene: TRBV19; D gene: .; J gene: TRBJ1-4; CDR3 protein: CASSLPNIQGTNEKLFF; CDR3 DNA: TGTGCCAGTAGTCTCCCCAACATCCAGGGGACTAATGAAAAACTGTTTTTT
clone size: .; V gene: TRBV7-8; D gene: .; J gene: TRBJ2-7; CDR3 protein: CASSRRQDPYEQYF; CDR3 DNA: TGTGCCAGCAGCCGCCGTCAGGACCCCTACGAGCAGTACTTC
clone size: once; V gene: TRBV7-6; D gene: .; J gene: TRBJ2-5; CDR3 protein: CASSHSRETQYF; CDR3 DNA: TGTGCCAGCAGCCATAGCCGGGAGACCCAGTACTTC
clone size: few; V gene: TRBV4-3; D gene: .; J gene: TRBJ2-2; CDR3 protein: CASSQTGGVTGELFF; CDR3 DNA: TGCGCCAGCAGCCAAACCGGCGGGGTAACCGGGGAGCTGTTTTTT
clone size: .; V gene: TRBV7-2; D gene: TRBD2; J gene: TRBJ2-2; CDR3 protein: CASSSLAGASRGNTGELFF; CDR3 DNA: TGTGCCAGCAGCTCCCTAGCGGGAGCTTCCCGGGGGAACACCGGGGAGCTGTTTTTT
clone size: .; V gene: TRBV5-1; D gene: .; J gene: TRBJ2-7; CDR3 protein: CASSVGQLYEQYF; CDR3 DNA: TGCGCCAGCAGCGTTGGACAGCTCTACGAGCAGTACTTC
clone size: .; V gene: TRBV28; D gene: TRBD1; J gene: TRBJ2-7; CDR3 protein: CASSSGTAFPEQYF; CDR3 DNA: TGTGCCAGCAGTTCAGGGACAGCTTTCCCCGAGCAGTACTTC
clone size: .; V gene: TRBV7-2; D gene: TRBD1; J gene: TRBJ2-2; CDR3 protein: CASSSPTGDTGELFF; CDR3 DNA: TGTGCCAGCAGTTCCCCGACAGGGGACACCGGGGAGCTGTTTTTT
clone size: once; V gene: TRBV7-2; D gene: .; J gene: TRBJ1-1; CDR3 protein: CASSLVHTEAFF; CDR3 DNA: TGTGCCAGCAGCTTGGTACACACTGAAGCTTTCTTT
clone size: .; V gene: TRBV10-2; D gene: .; J gene: TRBJ1-5; CDR3 protein: CASSDVSLQPQHF; CDR3 DNA: TGCGCCAGCAGTGATGTCAGTCTCCAGCCCCAGCATTTT
clone size: .; V gene: TRBV7-2; D gene: TRBD1; J gene: TRBJ1-2; CDR3 protein: CASSLVSSGGDGYTF; CDR3 DNA: TGTGCCAGCAGCTTAGTGTCCTCAGGGGGTGATGGCTACACCTTC
clone size: .; V gene: TRBV7-2; D gene: .; J gene: TRBJ1-1; CDR3 protein: CASSLANRNTEAFF; CDR3 DNA: TGTGCCAGCAGCTTAGCAAACAGAAACACTGAAGCTTTCTTT
clone size: .; V gene: TRBV6-2/TRBV6-3; D gene: TRBD2; J gene: TRBJ2-3; CDR3 protein: CASSYYASGRATDTQYF; CDR3 DNA: TGTGCCAGCAGTTATTATGCTAGCGGGAGGGCGACAGATACGCAGTATTTT
clone size: once; V gene: TRBV5-1; D gene: TRBD1; J gene: TRBJ1-1; CDR3 protein: CASSYARIDRGMNTEAFF; CDR3 DNA: TGCGCCAGCAGCTACGCCCGAATTGACAGGGGGATGAACACTGAAGCTTTCTTT